This T cell receptor (beta chain) was documented in a study of T cell responses to AZD1222 COVID-19 vaccine. Germline V gives CDR1 SEHNR, CDR2 FQNEAQ (reference sequence). Trimming stripped 2 bases from V and 8 bases from J, with 9 bases between. CDR3 length: 12 residues. Method: immunoSEQ multiplex PCR; TCRdb's copy keeps in-frame clones and lacks some. The sample shows around 84,000 clones, around 88% of them seen only once. The sequencing used peripheral blood, collected on day 0 of AZD1222 vaccination. The gene calls are TRBV7-9 and TRBJ1-1; no firm D call. The receptor comes from an adult in good health. CDR3 in DNA: TGTGCCAGCAGCTTACAAATTGAGGAAGCTTTCTTT. This translates into CASSLQIEEAFF. The whole variable domain, filled in from reference TRBV7-9 and TRBJ1-1, reads DTGVSQNPRHKITKRGQNVTFRCDPISEHNRLYWYRQTLGQGPEFLTYFQNEAQLEKSRLLSDRFSAERPKGSFSTLEIQRTEQGDSAMYLCASSLQIEEAFFGQGTRLTVV.